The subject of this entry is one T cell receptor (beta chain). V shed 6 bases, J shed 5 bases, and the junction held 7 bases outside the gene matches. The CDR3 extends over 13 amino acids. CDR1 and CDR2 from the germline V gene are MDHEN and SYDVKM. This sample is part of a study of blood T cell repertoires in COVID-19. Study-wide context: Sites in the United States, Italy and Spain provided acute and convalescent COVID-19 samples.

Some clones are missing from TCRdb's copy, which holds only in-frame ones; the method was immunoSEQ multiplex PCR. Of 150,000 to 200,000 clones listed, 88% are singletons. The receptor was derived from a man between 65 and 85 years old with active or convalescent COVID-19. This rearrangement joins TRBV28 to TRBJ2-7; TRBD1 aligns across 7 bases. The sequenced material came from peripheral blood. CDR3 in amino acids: CASSPGGTDEQYF. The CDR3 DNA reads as TGTGCCAGCAGCCCAGGGGGTACCGACGAGCAGTACTTC.